The rows below give T cell receptor beta chains drawn from one sample of a study of CD8 T cells in ankylosing spondylitis. One entry per CDR3 protein results from TCRdb running MiXCR on the 5' RACE reads. The sample yields about 390,000 distinct CDR3 sequences, approximately 20% seen once. The sample taken for sequencing was blood, either unsorted or a sorted T cell fraction (not recorded which). The receptors derive from a male donor with ankylosing spondylitis. CDR3s include the opening cysteine and the closing phenylalanine or tryptophan. D genes are given only for firm matches. Rows may omit the clone size; those that give it use once, few, many or a size class.

TRBV6-2/TRBV6-3	TRBJ2-1	-	-	18	CASSYPKGRSGTRNEQFF	TGTGCCAGCAGTTACCCCAAAGGAAGAAGCGGAACTCGGAATGAGCAGTTCTTC
TRBV5-1	TRBJ2-5	TRBD2	few	16	CASSPGLAGGQETQYF	TGCGCCAGCAGCCCTGGCTTAGCGGGAGGGCAAGAGACCCAGTACTTC
TRBV4-1	TRBJ1-4	-	-	17	CASSQVEPGPLNEKLFF	TGCGCCAGCAGCCAAGTCGAACCGGGCCCACTTAATGAAAAACTGTTTTTT
TRBV3-1	TRBJ2-2	-	-	15	CASSQLDRNTGELFF	TGTGCCAGCAGCCAACTGGACAGAAACACCGGGGAGCTGTTTTTT
TRBV25-1	TRBJ1-2	TRBD1	few	14	CASSIQGAKNGYTF	TGTGCCAGCAGCATCCAGGGGGCGAAGAATGGCTACACCTTC
TRBV12-3/TRBV12-4	TRBJ2-7	-	few	15	CASSSLGQGGYEQYF	TGTGCCAGCAGTTCCCTAGGCCAGGGGGGCTACGAGCAGTACTTC
TRBV12-3/TRBV12-4	TRBJ1-4	-	-	13	CASALQGPEKLFF	TGTGCCTCCGCCCTACAGGGCCCCGAAAAACTGTTTTTT
TRBV20-1	TRBJ2-7	TRBD2	-	15	CSARAGTSGIHEQYF	TGCAGTGCTAGGGCCGGGACTAGCGGGATCCACGAGCAGTACTTC
TRBV14	TRBJ2-3	-	few	14	CASSQDLSVDTQYF	TGTGCCAGCAGCCAAGATCTATCGGTGGATACGCAGTATTTT
TRBV6-1	TRBJ2-2	TRBD2	-	13	CAGGRTSTGELFF	TGTGCCGGCGGGAGGACGAGCACCGGGGAGCTGTTTTTT
TRBV20-1	TRBJ2-2	TRBD2	-	15	CSAKGLALSTGELFF	TGCAGTGCAAAGGGACTAGCGTTATCCACCGGGGAGCTGTTTTTT
TRBV5-5	TRBJ2-2	-	-	14	CATNWQVNTGELFF	TGTGCCACCAATTGGCAGGTGAACACCGGGGAGCTGTTTTTT
TRBV24-1	TRBJ2-3	TRBD2	once	14	CATSSSGGTDTQYF	TGTGCCACCAGTTCTAGCGGAGGCACAGATACGCAGTATTTT
TRBV3-1	TRBJ1-6	-	-	15	CASSQDGAYNSPLHF	TGTGCCAGCAGCCAAGATGGGGCCTATAATTCACCCCTCCACTTT
TRBV6-5	TRBJ2-5	-	few	12	CASAGSGETQYF	TGTGCCAGCGCAGGGTCAGGGGAGACCCAGTACTTC
TRBV29-1	TRBJ1-4	-	-	12	CSVGRGSEKLFF	TGCAGCGTTGGAAGGGGTAGTGAAAAACTGTTTTTT
TRBV12-3/TRBV12-4	TRBJ2-1	TRBD1	-	14	CASSKGTGPGEQFF	TGTGCCAGCAGTAAAGGGACAGGGCCCGGTGAGCAGTTCTTC